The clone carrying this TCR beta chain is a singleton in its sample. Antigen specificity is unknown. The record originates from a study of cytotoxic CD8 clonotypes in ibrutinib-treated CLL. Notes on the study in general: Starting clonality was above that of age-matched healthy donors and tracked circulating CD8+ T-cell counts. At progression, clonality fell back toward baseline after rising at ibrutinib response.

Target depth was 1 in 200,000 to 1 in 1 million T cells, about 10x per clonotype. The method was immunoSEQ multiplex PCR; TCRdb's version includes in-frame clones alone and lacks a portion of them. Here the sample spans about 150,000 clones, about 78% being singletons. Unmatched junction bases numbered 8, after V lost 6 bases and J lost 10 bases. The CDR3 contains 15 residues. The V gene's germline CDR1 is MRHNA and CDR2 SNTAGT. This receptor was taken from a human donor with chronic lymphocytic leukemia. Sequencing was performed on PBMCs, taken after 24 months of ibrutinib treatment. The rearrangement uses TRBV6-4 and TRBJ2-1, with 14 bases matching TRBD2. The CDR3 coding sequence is TGTGCCAGCAGCCAGGGGGGACTAGCGGGGGAAGAGCAGTTCTTC. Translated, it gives CASSQGGLAGEEQFF.